The clone carrying this T cell receptor (beta chain) showed up just once. The data are from a study of blood T cell repertoires in COVID-19. Background on the study: Some COVID-19 samples were acute and others convalescent; all came from the United States, Italy and Spain. PBMCs, B-cell-depleted T cells, or T cells were the source of the cDNA or gDNA that made up the material.

The CDR3 has 16 residues. Germline values: CDR1 MDHEN, CDR2 SYDVKM. V lost 1 base, J lost 4 bases, and 8 bases stayed unmatched. As originally analysed: Amplification with reference gene primers provided the estimates of nucleated cell counts. Sequencing used immunoSEQ multiplex PCR; TCRdb keeps in-frame clones, though not all of them. That table gives V, J and clone size, and the DNA gave D and trimming. The sample consists of about 190,000 clones, roughly 80% of them appearing once. Sequenced material: peripheral blood. The J gene is TRBJ2-7, the V gene TRBV28, with 9 nucleotides matching TRBD2. The receptor's source is a man in his fifties who had recovered from COVID-19. The CDR3: CASSLFFSGRLYEQYF. The CDR3 region has the DNA TGTGCCAGCAGTTTATTTTTCAGCGGGAGGTTGTACGAGCAGTACTTC.